This TCR beta chain appears in the sequencing data of a study of molecular identifiers for immune sequencing clone quantification. Remarks on this clonotype: This is likely a read error, given that the CDR3 carries no conserved phenylalanine or tryptophan at its end.

V lost 1 base and J 6 bases, leaving 18 bases between the germline ends. CDR1 is MGHRA and CDR2 is YSYEKL in the germline V gene. The CDR3 loop spans 16 amino acids. TCRdb reanalysed the PCR reads using MiXCR and keeps one entry per CDR3 protein. The sample yields approximately 320,000 distinct CDR3 sequences, roughly a quarter seen once. This clonotype was sampled from a human donor in good health. Some libraries in this study had Jurkat cell RNA spiked in. The sequenced material came from naive CD8+ T cells from blood, with Jurkat cell RNA spiked in. Subset denoted: FACS-sorted CD8+CD4-CCR7+CD45RA+ naive T cells. The V call is TRBV4-1, the J call TRBJ1-1, with D perhaps TRBD1 (5 bases). CDR3 loop: CASSQAVGGGNAEAFS. The CDR3 bases are TGCGCCAGCAGCCAAGCGGTGGGGGGAGGAAACGCTGAAGCTTTCTCT.